This T cell receptor (beta chain) was obtained from a study of beta chain features in type 1 diabetes. Study-level background: Cells sorted and examined across all samples totaled roughly 98 million.

The CDR3 contains 13 residues. Trimming cost V 2 bases and J 4 bases, with 9 bases left between them. Germline V gene sequence: CDR1 MDHEN, CDR2 SYDVKM. This clone came up many times. Its antigen is as yet unknown. Investigators reverse transcribed all isolated RNA, so they sequenced expressed TCRB transcripts. Each sample of naive, central memory or regulatory T cells had, on average, approximately 3.5 million reads. Produced via immunoSEQ multiplex PCR; TCRdb's table is partial and in-frame only. The sample lists 300,000 to 350,000 clones, roughly 8% occurring once. Study-level points and caveats: In type 1 diabetes patients, VDJ junctions had fewer insertions; deletions at these junctions were more frequent.

This receptor was obtained from a woman in her late teens or twenties in good health. The sequenced material came from central memory CD4+ T cells from blood. The chain joins TRBV28 to TRBJ2-7; D may match TRBD1 or TRBD2 (5 bases each). The CDR3 nucleotides are TGTGCCAGCAGTTTAGTGGGACCTTACGAGCAGTACTTC. It yields the protein CASSLVGPYEQYF.